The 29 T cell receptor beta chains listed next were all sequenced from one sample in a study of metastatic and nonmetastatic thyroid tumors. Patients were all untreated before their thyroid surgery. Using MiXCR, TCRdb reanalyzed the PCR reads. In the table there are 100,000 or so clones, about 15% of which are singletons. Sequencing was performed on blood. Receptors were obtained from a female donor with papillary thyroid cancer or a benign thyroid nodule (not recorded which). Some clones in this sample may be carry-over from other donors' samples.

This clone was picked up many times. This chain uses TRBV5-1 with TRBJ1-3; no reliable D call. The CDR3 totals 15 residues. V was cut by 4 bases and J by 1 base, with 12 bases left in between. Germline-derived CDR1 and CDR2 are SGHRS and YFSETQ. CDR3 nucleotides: TGCGCCAGCAGCCCCTCGGAAGGGTCTGGAAACACCATATATTTT. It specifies CASSPSEGSGNTIYF.

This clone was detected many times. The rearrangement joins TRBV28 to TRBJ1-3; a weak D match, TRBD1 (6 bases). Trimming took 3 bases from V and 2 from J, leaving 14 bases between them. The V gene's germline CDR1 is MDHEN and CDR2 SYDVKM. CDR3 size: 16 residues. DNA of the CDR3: TGTGCCAGCAGTTTTGGTTCGACAGGCACTGGAAACACCATATATTTT. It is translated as CASSFGSTGTGNTIYF.

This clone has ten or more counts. The CDR3 sequence: CSARTHRGDTEAFF. The CDR3 DNA follows: TGCAGTGCTAGAACTCATCGGGGTGACACTGAAGCTTTCTTT. J is TRBJ1-1 and V is TRBV20-1; no reliable D call. This CDR3 contains 14 residues. CDR1 and CDR2 (germline): DFQATT, SNEGSKA (reference sequence). Trimming removed 2 bases from V and 3 bases from J, with 13 bases in between.

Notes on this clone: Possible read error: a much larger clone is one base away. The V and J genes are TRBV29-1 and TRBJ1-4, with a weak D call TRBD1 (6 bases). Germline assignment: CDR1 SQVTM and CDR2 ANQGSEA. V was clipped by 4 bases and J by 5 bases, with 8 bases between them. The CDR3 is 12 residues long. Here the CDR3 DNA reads TGCAGCGTTGGACAGGAGAATGAAAAACTGTTTTTT. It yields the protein CSVGQENEKLFF.

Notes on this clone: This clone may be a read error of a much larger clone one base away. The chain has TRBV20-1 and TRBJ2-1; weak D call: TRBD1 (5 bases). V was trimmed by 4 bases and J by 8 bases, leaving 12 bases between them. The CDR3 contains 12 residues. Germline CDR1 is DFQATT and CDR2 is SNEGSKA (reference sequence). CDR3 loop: CSANWGRDEQFF. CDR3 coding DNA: TGCAGTGCTAACTGGGGCAGGGATGAGCAGTTCTTC.

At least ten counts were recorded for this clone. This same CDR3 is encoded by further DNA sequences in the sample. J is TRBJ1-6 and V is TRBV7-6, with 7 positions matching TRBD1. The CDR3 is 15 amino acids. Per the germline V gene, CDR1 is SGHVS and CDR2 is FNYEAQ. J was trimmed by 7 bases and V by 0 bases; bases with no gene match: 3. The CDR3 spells CASSLAGQPNSPLHF. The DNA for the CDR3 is TGTGCCAGCAGCTTAGCGGGACAGCCAAATTCACCCCTCCACTTT.

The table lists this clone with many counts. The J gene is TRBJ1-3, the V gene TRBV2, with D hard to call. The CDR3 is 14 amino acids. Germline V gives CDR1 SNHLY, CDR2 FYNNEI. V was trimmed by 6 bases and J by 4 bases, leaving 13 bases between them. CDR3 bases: TGTGCCAGCAGGGATTTCGGTGGAGGAAACACCATATATTTT. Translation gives CASRDFGGGNTIYF.

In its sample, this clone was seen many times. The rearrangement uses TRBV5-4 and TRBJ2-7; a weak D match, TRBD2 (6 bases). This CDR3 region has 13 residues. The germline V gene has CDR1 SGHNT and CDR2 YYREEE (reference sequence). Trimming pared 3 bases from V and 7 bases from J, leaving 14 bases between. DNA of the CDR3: TGTGCCAGCAGCTACCCAACTAGCTTTGAGCAGTACTTC. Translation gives CASSYPTSFEQYF. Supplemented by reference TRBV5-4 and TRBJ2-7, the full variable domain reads ETGVTQSPTHLIKTRGQQVTLRCSSQSGHNTVSWYQQALGQGPQFIFQYYREEENGRGNFPPRFSGLQFPNYSSELNVNALELDDSALYLCASSYPTSFEQYFGPGTRLTVT.

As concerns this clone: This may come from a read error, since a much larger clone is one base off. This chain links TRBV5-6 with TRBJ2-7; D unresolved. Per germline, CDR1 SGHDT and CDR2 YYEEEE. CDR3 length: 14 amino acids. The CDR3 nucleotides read TGTGTCAGCAGCCCCCGAGACAACTCCTACGAGCAGTACTTC. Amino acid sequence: CVSSPRDNSYEQYF.

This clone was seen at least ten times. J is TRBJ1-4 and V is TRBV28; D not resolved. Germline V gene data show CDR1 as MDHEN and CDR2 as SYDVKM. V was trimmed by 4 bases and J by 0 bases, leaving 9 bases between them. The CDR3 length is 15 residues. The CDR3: CASSYPGATNEKLFF. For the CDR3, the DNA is TGTGCCAGCAGTTACCCTGGAGCAACTAATGAAAAACTGTTTTTT. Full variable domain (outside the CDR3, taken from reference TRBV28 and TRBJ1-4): DVKVTQSSRYLVKRTGEKVFLECVQDMDHENMFWYRQDPGLGLRLIYFSYDVKMKEKGDIPEGYSVSREKKERFSLILESASTNQTSMYLCASSYPGATNEKLFFGSGTQLSVL.

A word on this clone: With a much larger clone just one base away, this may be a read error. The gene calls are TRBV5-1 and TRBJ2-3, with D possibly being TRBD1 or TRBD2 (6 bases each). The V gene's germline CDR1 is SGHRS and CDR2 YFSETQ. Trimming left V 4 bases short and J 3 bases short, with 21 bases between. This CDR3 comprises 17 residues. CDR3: CASSREASWDKTDTQYF. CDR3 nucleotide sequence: TGCGCCAGCAGCAGGGAGGCTAGCTGGGACAAAACAGATACGCAGTATTTT.

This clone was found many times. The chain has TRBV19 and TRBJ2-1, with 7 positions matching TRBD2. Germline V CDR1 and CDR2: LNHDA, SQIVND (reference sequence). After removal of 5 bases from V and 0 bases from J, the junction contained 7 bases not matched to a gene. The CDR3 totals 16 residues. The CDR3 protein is CASSYMGGTSYNEQFF. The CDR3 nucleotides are TGTGCCAGTAGTTATATGGGGGGGACCTCCTACAATGAGCAGTTCTTC.

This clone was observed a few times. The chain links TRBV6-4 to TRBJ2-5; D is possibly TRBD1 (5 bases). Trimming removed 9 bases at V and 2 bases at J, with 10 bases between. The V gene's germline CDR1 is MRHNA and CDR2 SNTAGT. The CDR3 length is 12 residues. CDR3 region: CARRWTQETQYF. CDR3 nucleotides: TGTGCCAGACGATGGACACAAGAGACCCAGTACTTC.

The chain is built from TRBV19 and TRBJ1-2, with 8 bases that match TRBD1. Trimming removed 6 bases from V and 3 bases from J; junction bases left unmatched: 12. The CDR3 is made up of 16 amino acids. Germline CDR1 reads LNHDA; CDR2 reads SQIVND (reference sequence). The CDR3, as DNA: TGTGCCAGTAGCTCCTACTCCCCGGGACAGGACTATGGCTACACCTTC. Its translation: CASSSYSPGQDYGYTF.

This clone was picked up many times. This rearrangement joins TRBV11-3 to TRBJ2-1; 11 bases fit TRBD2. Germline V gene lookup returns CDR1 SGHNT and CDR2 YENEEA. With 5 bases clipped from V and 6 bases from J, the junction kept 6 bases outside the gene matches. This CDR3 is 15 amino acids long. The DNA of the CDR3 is TGTGCCAGCAGCCGCTGGGGGACTAGCGGCAATGAGCAGTTCTTC. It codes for CASSRWGTSGNEQFF.

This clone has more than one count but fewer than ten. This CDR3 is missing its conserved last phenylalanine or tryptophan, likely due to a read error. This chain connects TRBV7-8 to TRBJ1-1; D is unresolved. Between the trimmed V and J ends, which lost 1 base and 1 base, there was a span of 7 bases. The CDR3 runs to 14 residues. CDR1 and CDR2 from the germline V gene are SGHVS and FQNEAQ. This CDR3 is CASSLVGWNTEAFL. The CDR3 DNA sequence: TGTGCCAGCAGCTTAGTGGGCTGGAACACTGAAGCTTTCCTT.

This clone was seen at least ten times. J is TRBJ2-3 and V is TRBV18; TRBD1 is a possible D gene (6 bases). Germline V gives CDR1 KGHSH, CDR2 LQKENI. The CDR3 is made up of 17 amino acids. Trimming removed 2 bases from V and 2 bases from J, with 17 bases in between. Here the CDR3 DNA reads TGTGCCAGCTCACCATTCCAGGGGCTGAGTCCCACAGATACGCAGTATTTT. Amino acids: CASSPFQGLSPTDTQYF.

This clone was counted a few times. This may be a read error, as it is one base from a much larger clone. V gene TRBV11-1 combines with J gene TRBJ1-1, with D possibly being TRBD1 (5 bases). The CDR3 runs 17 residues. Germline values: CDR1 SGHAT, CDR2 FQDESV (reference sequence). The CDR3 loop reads CASSLVGTPMPNTESFF. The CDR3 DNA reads TGTGCCAGCAGCTTAGTTGGGACGCCGATGCCCAACACTGAATCTTTCTTT.

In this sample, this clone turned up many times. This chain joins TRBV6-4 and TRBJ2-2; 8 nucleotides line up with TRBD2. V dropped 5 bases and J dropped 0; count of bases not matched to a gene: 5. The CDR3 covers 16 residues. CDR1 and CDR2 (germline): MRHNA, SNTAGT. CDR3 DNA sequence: TGTGCCAGCAGTCCCACGCGGGGGGCGAACACCGGGGAGCTGTTTTTT. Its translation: CASSPTRGANTGELFF.

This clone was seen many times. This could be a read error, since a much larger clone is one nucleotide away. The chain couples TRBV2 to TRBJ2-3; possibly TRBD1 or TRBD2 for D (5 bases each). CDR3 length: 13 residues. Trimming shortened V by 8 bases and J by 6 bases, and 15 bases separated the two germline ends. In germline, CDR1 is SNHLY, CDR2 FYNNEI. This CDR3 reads CASRPLGEDTQYF. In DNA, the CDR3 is TGTGCCAGCCGCCCCCTAGGGGAGGATACGCAGTATTTT.

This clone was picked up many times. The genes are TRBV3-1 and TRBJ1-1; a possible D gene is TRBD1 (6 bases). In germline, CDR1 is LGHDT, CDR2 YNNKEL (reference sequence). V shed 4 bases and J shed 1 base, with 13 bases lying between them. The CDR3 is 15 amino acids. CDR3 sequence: CASSPGGGPNTEAFF. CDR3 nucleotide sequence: TGTGCCAGCAGCCCTGGGGGGGGCCCGAACACTGAAGCTTTCTTT.

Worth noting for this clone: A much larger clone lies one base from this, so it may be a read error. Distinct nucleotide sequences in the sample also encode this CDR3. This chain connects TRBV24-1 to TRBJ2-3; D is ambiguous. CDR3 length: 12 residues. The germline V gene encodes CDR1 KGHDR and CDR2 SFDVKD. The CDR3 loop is CATSDLRYTQYF. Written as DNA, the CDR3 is TGTGCCACCAGTGATTTGCGATATACTCAGTATTTT.

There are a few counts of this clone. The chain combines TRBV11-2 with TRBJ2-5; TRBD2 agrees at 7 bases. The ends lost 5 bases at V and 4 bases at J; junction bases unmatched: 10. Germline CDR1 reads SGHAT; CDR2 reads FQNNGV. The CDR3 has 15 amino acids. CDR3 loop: CASSPGGRGVETQYF. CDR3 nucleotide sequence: TGTGCCAGCAGCCCGGGAGGACGGGGTGTAGAGACCCAGTACTTC.

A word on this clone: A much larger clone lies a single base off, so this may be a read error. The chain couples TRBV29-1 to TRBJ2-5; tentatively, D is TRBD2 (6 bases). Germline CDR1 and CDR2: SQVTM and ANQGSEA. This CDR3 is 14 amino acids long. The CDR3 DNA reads TGCAGCTTTGAGGGACTGTATAGCCAAGAGACCCAGTACTTC. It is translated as CSFEGLYSQETQYF.

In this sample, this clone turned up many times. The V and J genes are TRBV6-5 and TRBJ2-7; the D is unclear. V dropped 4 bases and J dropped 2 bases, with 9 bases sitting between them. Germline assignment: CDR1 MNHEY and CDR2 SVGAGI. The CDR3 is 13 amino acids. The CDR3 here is CASSSPTTYEQYF. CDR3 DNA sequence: TGTGCCAGCAGTTCTCCTACCACCTACGAGCAGTACTTC.

The CDR3 DNA is TGTGCCAGCAGCAAGCTTCGGGACAGGACATACGAGCAGTACTTC. Its translation: CASSKLRDRTYEQYF. The chain has TRBV7-3 and TRBJ2-7, with 8 bases matching TRBD1. The CDR3 loop spans 15 amino acids. The V gene's germline CDR1 is SGHTA and CDR2 FQGTGA. J was trimmed by 4 bases and V by 5 bases; bases with no gene match: 10.

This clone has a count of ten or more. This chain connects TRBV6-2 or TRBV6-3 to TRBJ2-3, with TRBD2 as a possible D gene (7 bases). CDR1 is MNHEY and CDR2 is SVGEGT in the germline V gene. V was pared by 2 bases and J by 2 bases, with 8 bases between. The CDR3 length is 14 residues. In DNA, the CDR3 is TGTGCCAGCAGTTACGGGGGGGCCACAGATACGCAGTATTTT. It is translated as CASSYGGATDTQYF.

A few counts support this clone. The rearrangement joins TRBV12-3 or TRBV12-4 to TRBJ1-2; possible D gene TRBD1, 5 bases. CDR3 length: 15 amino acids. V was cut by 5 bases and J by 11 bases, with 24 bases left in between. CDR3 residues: CASSLGVGGGYEYTF. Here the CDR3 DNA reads TGTGCCAGCAGTCTCGGCGTTGGGGGTGGCTATGAATACACCTTC.

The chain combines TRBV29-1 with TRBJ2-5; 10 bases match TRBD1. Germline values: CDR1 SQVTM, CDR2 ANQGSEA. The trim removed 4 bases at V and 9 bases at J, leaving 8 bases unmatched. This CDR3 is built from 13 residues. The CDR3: CSVVETGGFPQYF. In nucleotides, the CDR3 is TGCAGCGTTGTAGAGACAGGGGGCTTTCCCCAGTACTTC.